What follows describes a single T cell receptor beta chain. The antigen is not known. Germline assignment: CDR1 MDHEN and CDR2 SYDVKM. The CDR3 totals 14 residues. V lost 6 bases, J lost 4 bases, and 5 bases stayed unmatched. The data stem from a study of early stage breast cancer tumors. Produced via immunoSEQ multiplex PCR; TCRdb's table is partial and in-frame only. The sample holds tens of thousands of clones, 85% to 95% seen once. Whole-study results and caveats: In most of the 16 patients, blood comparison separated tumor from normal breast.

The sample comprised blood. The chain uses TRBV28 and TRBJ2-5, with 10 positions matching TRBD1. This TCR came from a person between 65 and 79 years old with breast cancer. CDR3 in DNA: TGTGCCAGCAGCCGGGACAGGGGAGGAGAGACCCAGTACTTC. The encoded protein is CASSRDRGGETQYF. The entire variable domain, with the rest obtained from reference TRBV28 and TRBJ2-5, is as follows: DVKVTQSSRYLVKRTGEKVFLECVQDMDHENMFWYRQDPGLGLRLIYFSYDVKMKEKGDIPEGYSVSREKKERFSLILESASTNQTSMYLCASSRDRGGETQYFGPGTRLLVL.